The next 8 T cell receptor beta chains were all read from a single sample in a study of cytomegalovirus exposure and HLA in healthy donors. In the PCR, 60 Vbeta and 13 Jbeta primers were used. Assay used: immunoSEQ multiplex PCR; TCRdb lists only in-frame clones, some missing. The sample lists about 130,000 clones, 76% occurring once. The sequenced material came from PBMCs. The receptor set was obtained from a middle-aged man in good health and CMV-seronegative.

The gene calls are TRBV5-1 and TRBJ2-1; D possibly corresponds to TRBD2 (6 bases). From germline, CDR1 is SGHRS and CDR2 YFSETQ. There are 16 residues in the CDR3. V was cut by 4 bases and J by 2 bases, with 16 bases left in between. The CDR3 here is CASSPGWGETYNEQFF. In DNA, the CDR3 is TGCGCCAGCAGCCCGGGGTGGGGGGAGACCTACAATGAGCAGTTCTTC.

This CDR3 reads CAWSVRSNQPQHF. The CDR3 region has the DNA TGTGCCTGGAGTGTCAGGAGCAATCAGCCCCAGCATTTT. V and J are TRBV30 and TRBJ1-5; D not resolved. V was clipped by 0 bases and J by 1 base, with 4 bases between them. CDR1 GTSNPN and CDR2 SVGIG come from the germline V gene (reference sequence). This CDR3 region has 13 residues.

The chain has TRBV4-3 and TRBJ2-7, with 7 bases aligning to TRBD2. Unmatched junction bases numbered 7, after V lost 0 bases and J lost 5 bases. CDR1 and CDR2 (germline): LGHNA, YSLEER. The CDR3 spans 15 residues. CDR3 loop: CASSQDGTTKNEQYF. The CDR3 DNA follows: TGCGCCAGCAGCCAAGACGGGACTACGAAGAACGAGCAGTACTTC.

The J gene is TRBJ1-2, the V gene TRBV4-3; D remains ambiguous. Trimming took 0 bases from V and 1 from J, leaving 9 bases between them. Per germline, CDR1 LGHNA and CDR2 YSLEER. The CDR3 extends over 15 amino acids. The CDR3 loop is CASSQDRGNNYGYTF. Written as DNA, the CDR3 is TGCGCCAGCAGCCAAGATCGGGGTAATAACTATGGCTACACCTTC.

This clone was observed a single time. The chain joins TRBV28 to TRBJ2-1; 7 positions agree with TRBD2. Looked up from germline, CDR1 is MDHEN and CDR2 is SYDVKM. With 6 bases clipped from V and 5 bases from J, the junction kept 7 bases outside the gene matches. This CDR3 comprises 14 residues. This CDR3 is CASRGPAGNNEQFF. CDR3 sequence (DNA): TGTGCCAGCAGAGGCCCAGCGGGGAACAATGAGCAGTTCTTC. Complete variable domain (other parts from reference TRBV28 and TRBJ2-1): DVKVTQSSRYLVKRTGEKVFLECVQDMDHENMFWYRQDPGLGLRLIYFSYDVKMKEKGDIPEGYSVSREKKERFSLILESASTNQTSMYLCASRGPAGNNEQFFGPGTRLTVL.

Regarding this clone: Other DNA sequences in this sample translate to the same CDR3. The chain links TRBV19 to TRBJ1-6; perhaps TRBD1 as D (5 bases). In germline, CDR1 is LNHDA, CDR2 SQIVND (reference sequence). The CDR3 runs 15 residues. Trimming shortened V by 7 bases and J by 8 bases, and 18 bases separated the two germline ends. The CDR3 nucleotides read TGTGCCAGTAACCCCGACAGTGAATTAGATTCACCCCTCCACTTT. Protein: CASNPDSELDSPLHF.

The CDR3 loop reads CASSGLSGAGGGPEQYF. For the CDR3, the DNA is TGTGCCAGCAGTGGTCTATCGGGGGCCGGCGGGGGCCCCGAGCAGTACTTC. V usage is TRBV2 and J usage is TRBJ2-7; D is possibly TRBD2 (7 bases). The germline gives CDR1 SNHLY, CDR2 FYNNEI. The CDR3 totals 17 residues. Trimming took off 4 bases at V and 6 bases at J, with 25 bases between the two ends.

This clone was counted only a few times. The rearrangement joins TRBV6-1 to TRBJ1-1, with TRBD1 matching 9 bases. Per germline, CDR1 MNHNS and CDR2 SASEGT. J gave up 1 base and V 4 bases, and 7 bases lay outside the gene matches. CDR3 length: 16 amino acids. CDR3 loop: CASSGTGTGRNTEAFF. The CDR3 DNA sequence: TGTGCCAGCAGTGGGACCGGGACAGGGCGGAACACTGAAGCTTTCTTT.